This TCR beta chain came from a study of blood T cells in healthy people across ages. CDR1 SNHLY and CDR2 FYNNEI come from the germline V gene. Deletions cut 1 base from V and 6 bases from J, with 12 bases between. CDR3 size: 14 residues. The sample holds a few counts of this clonotype. Researchers isolated at least 7 million PBMCs per sample. A second roughly 6 to 11 cycle PCR used barcoded and J-beta primers. The authors tagged each cDNA molecule using a template-switch adaptor with 12 random nucleotides. TCRdb analysed the 5' RACE reads with MiXCR anew, one entry per CDR3 protein. There are about 1.8 million distinct CDR3 sequences in the sample; about 50% occur only once, and 2.1% lies in the top ten.

The specimen was blood. The gene calls are TRBV2 and TRBJ1-2; no firm D call. This receptor was taken from a woman aged 40 to 49 in good health. In DNA form, the CDR3 reads TGTGCCAGCAGTGAAGAGACGGGGTTTGATGGCTACACCTTC. It translates to CASSEETGFDGYTF.